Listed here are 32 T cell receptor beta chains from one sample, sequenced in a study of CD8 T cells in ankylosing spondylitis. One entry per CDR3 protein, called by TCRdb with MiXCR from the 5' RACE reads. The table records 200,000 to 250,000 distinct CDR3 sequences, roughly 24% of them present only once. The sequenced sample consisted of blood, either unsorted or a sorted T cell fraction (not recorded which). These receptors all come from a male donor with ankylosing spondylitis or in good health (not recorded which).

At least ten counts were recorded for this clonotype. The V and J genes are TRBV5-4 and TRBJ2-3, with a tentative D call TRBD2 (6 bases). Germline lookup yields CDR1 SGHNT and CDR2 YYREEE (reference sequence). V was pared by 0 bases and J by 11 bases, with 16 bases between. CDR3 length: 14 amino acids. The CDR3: CASSLDPPTSGQYF. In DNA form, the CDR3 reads TGTGCCAGCAGCTTGGACCCCCCGACTAGTGGGCAGTATTTT.

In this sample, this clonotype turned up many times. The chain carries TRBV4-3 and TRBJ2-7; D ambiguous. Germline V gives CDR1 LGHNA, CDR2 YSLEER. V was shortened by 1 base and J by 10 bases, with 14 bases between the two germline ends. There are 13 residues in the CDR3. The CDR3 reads CASSQGLLTEQYF. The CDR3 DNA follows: TGCGCCAGCAGCCAAGGTTTACTGACGGAACAGTACTTC.

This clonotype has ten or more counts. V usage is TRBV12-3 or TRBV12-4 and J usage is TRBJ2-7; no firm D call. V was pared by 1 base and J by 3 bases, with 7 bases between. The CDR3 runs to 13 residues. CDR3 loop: CASSLGVIYEQYF. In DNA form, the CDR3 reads TGTGCCAGCAGTTTAGGGGTCATCTACGAGCAGTACTTC.

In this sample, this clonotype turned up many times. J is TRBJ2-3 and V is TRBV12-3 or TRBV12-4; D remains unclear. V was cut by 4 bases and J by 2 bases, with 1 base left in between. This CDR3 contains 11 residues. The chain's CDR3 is CASSYTDTQYF. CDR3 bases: TGTGCCAGCAGTTACACAGATACGCAGTATTTT.

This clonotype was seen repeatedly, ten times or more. The chain's CDR3 is CASSFGGNRETQYF. The CDR3, as DNA: TGCGCCAGCAGCTTTGGGGGGAACAGAGAGACCCAGTACTTC. The chain couples TRBV5-1 to TRBJ2-5; TRBD2 might be the D (6 bases). This CDR3 region has 14 residues. The V gene's germline CDR1 is SGHRS and CDR2 YFSETQ. Between the trimmed V and J ends, which lost 2 bases and 4 bases, there was a span of 12 bases.

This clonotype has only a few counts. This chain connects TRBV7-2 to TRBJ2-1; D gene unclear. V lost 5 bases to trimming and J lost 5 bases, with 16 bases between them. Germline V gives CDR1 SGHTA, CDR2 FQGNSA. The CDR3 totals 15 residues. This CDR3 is CASSPSGRVHNEQFF. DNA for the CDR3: TGTGCCAGCAGCCCTAGTGGCAGAGTCCACAATGAGCAGTTCTTC.

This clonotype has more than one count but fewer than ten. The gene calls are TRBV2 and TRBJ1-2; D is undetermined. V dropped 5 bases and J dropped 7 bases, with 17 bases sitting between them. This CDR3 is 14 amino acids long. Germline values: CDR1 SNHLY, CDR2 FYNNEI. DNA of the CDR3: TGTGCCAGCAGTCTGACGGACCTCTCGGGTGGCTACACCTTC. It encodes CASSLTDLSGGYTF.

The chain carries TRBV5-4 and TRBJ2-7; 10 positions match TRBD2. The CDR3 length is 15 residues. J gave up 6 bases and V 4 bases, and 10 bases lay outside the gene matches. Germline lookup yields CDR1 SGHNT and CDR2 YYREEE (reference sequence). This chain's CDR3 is CASSRPGLAASEQYF. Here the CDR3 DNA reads TGTGCCAGCAGCCGCCCCGGACTAGCGGCCTCCGAGCAGTACTTC. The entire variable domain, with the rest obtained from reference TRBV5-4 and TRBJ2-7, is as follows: ETGVTQSPTHLIKTRGQQVTLRCSSQSGHNTVSWYQQALGQGPQFIFQYYREEENGRGNFPPRFSGLQFPNYSSELNVNALELDDSALYLCASSRPGLAASEQYFGPGTRLTVT.

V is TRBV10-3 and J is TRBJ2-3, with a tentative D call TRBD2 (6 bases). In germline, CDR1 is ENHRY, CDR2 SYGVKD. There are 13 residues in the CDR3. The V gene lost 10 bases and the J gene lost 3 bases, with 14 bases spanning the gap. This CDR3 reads CATSSAGTDTQYF. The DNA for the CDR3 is TGTGCCACGTCGTCTGCGGGAACAGATACGCAGTATTTT.

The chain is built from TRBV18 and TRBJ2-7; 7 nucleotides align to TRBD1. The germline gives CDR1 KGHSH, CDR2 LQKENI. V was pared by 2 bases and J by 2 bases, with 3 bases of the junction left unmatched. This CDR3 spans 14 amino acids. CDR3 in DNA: TGTGCCAGCTCACCAGGGACAGCCGCCTACGAGCAGTACTTC. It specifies CASSPGTAAYEQYF.

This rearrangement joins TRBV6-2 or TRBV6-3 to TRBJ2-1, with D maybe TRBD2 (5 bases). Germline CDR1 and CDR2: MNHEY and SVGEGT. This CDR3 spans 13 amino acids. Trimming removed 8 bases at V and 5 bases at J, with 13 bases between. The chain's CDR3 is CASRRTGNNEQFF. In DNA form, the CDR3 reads TGTGCCAGCCGACGTACGGGAAACAATGAGCAGTTCTTC.

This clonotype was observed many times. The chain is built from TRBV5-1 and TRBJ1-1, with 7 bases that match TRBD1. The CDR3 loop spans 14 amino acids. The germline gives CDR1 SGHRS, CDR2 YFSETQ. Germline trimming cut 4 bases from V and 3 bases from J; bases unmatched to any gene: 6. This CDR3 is CASSGTVKDTEAFF. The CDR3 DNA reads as TGCGCCAGCAGCGGGACAGTTAAGGACACTGAAGCTTTCTTT.

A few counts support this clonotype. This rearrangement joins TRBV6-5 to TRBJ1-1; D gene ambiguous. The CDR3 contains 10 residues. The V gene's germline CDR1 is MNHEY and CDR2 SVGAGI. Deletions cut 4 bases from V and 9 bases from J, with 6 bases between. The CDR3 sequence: CASSLGKAFF. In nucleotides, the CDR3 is TGTGCCAGCAGTTTGGGGAAAGCTTTCTTT.

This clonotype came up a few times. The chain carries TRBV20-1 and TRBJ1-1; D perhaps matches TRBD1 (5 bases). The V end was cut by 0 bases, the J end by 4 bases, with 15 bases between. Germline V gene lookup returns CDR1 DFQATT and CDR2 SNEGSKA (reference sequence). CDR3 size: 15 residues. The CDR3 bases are TGCAGTGCTAGAGATCATCAGGGAGGAGGCACTGAAGCTTTCTTT. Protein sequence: CSARDHQGGGTEAFF.

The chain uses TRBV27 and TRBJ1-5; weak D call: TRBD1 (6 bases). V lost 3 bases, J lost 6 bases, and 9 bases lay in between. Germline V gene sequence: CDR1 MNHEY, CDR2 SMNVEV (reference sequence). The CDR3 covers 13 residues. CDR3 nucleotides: TGTGCCAGCAGTTTGGGGGCCGCTCAGCCCCAGCATTTT. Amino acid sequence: CASSLGAAQPQHF.

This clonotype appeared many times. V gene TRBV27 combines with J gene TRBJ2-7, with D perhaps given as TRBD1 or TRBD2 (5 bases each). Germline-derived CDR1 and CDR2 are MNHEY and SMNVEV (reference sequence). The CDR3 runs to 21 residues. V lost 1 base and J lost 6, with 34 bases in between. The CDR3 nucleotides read TGTGCCAGCAGTTTATTTTCGGGAATAGGACCTCCTCCTCCCTCAGGGCGCGAGCAGTACTTC. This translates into CASSLFSGIGPPPPSGREQYF.

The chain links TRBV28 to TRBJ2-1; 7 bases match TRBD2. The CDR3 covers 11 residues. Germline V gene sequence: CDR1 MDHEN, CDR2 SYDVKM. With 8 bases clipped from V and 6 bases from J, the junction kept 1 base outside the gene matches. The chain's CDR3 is CASGLVNEQFF. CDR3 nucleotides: TGTGCCAGCGGACTAGTCAATGAGCAGTTCTTC. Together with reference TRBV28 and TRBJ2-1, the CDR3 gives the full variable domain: DVKVTQSSRYLVKRTGEKVFLECVQDMDHENMFWYRQDPGLGLRLIYFSYDVKMKEKGDIPEGYSVSREKKERFSLILESASTNQTSMYLCASGLVNEQFFGPGTRLTVL.

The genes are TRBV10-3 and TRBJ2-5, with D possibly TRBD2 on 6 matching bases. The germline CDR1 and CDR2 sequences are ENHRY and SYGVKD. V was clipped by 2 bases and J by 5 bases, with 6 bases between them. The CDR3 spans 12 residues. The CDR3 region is CAISERGETQYF. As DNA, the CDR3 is TGTGCCATCAGTGAGCGGGGGGAGACCCAGTACTTC.

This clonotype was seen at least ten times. CDR3 nucleotides: TGCAGTGCTAGAGAACTAGCGGGAGAACAGTTCTTC. It specifies CSARELAGEQFF. The chain is built from TRBV20-1 and TRBJ2-1; 11 bases are a match to TRBD2. The junction had 2 bases not matched to a gene; V was cut back by 0 bases and J by 13 bases. This CDR3 has 12 residues. Germline V gives CDR1 DFQATT, CDR2 SNEGSKA (reference sequence).

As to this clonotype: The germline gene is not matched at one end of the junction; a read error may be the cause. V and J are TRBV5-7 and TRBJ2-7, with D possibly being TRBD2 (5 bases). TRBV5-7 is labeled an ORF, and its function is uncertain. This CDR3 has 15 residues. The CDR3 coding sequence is TGTGCCATCAGCCCCGGGCCCCTGGGGAGCCACGAGCAGTACTTC. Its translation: CAISPGPLGSHEQYF.

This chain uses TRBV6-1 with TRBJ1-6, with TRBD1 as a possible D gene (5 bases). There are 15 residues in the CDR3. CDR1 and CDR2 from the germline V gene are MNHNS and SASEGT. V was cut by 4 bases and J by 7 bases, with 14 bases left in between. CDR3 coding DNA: TGTGCCAGCAGTGTCAGGGTTTCCCCGAATTCACCCCTCCACTTT. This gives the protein CASSVRVSPNSPLHF.

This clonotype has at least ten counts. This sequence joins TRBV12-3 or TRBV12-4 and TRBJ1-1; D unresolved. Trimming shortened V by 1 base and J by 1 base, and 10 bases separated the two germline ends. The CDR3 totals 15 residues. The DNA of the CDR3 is TGTGCCAGCAGTTTAGATGGCAGTAAGAACACTGAAGCTTTCTTT. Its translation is CASSLDGSKNTEAFF.

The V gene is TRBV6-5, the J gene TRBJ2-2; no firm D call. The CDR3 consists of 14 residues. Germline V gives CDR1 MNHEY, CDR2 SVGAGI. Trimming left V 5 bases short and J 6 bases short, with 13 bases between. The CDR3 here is CASSTGVGAGELFF. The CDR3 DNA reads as TGTGCCAGCAGTACTGGGGTTGGTGCCGGGGAGCTGTTTTTT.

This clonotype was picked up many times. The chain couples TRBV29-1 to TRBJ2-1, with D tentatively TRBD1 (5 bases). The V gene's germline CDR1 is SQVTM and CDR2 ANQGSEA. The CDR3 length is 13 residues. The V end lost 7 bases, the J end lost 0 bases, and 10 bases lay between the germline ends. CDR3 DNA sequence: TGCAGCGGGGGCCCGAGCTCCTACAATGAGCAGTTCTTC. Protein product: CSGGPSSYNEQFF.

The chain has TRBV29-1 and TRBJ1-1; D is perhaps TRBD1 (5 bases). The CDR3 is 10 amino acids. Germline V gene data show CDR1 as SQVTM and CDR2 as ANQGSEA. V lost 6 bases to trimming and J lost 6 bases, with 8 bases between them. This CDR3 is CSVMTAEAFF. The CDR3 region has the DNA TGCAGCGTGATGACAGCTGAAGCTTTCTTT.

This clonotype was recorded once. Written as DNA, the CDR3 is TGCAGCGTTACGGGACTAGCGGGAGATGAGACCCAGTACTTC. This sequence encodes CSVTGLAGDETQYF. The chain employs TRBV29-1 and TRBJ2-5; 14 bases align to TRBD2. The CDR3 is made up of 14 amino acids. Losses at the gene ends were 5 bases for V and 5 bases for J; bases not matched to a gene: 4. In germline, CDR1 is SQVTM, CDR2 ANQGSEA.

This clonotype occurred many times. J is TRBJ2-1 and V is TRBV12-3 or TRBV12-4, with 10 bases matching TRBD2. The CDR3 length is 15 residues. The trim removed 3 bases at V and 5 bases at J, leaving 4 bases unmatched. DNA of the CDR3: TGTGCCAGCAGTTTTTGGACTAGCGGTAACAATGAGCAGTTCTTC. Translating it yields CASSFWTSGNNEQFF.

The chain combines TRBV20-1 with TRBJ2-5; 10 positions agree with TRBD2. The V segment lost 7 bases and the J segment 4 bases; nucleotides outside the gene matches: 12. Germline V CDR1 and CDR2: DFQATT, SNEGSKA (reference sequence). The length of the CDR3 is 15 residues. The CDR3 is CSGLNPLAGLETQYF. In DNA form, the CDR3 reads TGCAGTGGCCTCAACCCACTAGCGGGATTAGAGACCCAGTACTTC.

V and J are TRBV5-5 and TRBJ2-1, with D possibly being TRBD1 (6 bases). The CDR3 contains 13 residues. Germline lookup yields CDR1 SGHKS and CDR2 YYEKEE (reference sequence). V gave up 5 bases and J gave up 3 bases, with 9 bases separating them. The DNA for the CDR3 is TGTGCCAGCAGTTCAGGGGTCTACAATGAGCAGTTCTTC. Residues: CASSSGVYNEQFF.

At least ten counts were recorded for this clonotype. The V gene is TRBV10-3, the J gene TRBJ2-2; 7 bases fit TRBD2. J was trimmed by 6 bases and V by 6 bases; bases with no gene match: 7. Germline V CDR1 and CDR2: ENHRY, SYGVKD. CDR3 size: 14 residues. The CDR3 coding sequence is TGTGCCATCAGCAGCGGGATGGTACCCGGGGAGCTGTTTTTT. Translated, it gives CAISSGMVPGELFF.

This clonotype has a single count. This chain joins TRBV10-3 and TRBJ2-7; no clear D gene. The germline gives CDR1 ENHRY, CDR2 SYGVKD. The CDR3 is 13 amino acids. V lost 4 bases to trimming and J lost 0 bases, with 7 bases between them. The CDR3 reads CAISGQASYEQYF. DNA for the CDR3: TGTGCCATCAGTGGTCAGGCCTCCTACGAGCAGTACTTC.

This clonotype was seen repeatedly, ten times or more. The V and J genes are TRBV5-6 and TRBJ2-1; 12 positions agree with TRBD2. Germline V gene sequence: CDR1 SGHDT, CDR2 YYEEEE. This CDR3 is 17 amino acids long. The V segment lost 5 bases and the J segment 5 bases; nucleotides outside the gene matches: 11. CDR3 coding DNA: TGTGCCAGCAGTCCAAGGCGGACTAGCGGGATTAACAATGAGCAGTTCTTC. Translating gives CASSPRRTSGINNEQFF.